This T cell receptor (beta chain) was documented in a study of PD-L1 blockade in urothelial cancer. Study context: Male sex and bladder-origin urothelial cancer were recorded for twenty-five of 29 patients. The number of prior chemotherapy regimens per patient was 0 to 3. A median blood sample held approximately 140,000 T cells and about 89,000 unique TCRs.

Findings of the study overall: Better progression-free and overall survival followed lower pretreatment blood clonality.

Libraries were prepared by immunoSEQ multiplex PCR; TCRdb keeps only in-frame clonotypes and omits some of them. This sample yields 100,000 to 150,000 clones, of which about 81% are seen a single time; 3.2% belongs to the top ten. In regard to this clone: Its antigen is not identified.

Indicated time point: pretreatment peripheral blood. V was cut by 5 bases and J by 5 bases, with 9 bases left in between. This CDR3 region has 13 residues. CDR1 and CDR2 from the germline V gene are LGHNT and FRNRAP. J is TRBJ2-2 and V is TRBV12-5; possibly TRBD1 for D (6 bases). This TCR was recovered from a man aged 50 to 60 with urothelial cancer. Sequenced material: PBMCs, taken around atezolizumab (anti-PD-L1) treatment. CDR3 bases: TGTGCTAGTGGTCGACAGGAGACCGGGGAGCTGTTTTTT. Its protein is CASGRQETGELFF.